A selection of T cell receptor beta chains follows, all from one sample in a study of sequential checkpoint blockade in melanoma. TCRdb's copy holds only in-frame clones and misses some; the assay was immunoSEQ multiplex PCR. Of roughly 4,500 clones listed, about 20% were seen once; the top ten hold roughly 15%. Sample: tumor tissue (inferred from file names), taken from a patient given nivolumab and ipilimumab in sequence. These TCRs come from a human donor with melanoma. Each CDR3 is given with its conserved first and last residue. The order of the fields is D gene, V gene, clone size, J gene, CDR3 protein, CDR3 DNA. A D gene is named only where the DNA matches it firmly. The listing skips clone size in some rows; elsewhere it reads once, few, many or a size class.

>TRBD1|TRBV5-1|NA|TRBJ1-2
CASSYGTAGGGYTF
TGCGCCAGCAGCTATGGGACAGCCGGGGGTGGCTACACCTTC
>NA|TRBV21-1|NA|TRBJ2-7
CASRPGDSYEQYF
TGTGCCAGCAGACCCGGGGACTCCTACGAGCAGTACTTC
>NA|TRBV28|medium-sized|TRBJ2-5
CASSPDGRFQETQYF
TGTGCCAGCAGTCCCGACGGACGGTTCCAAGAGACCCAGTACTTC
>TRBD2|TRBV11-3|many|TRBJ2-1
CASSPRTSGRARNEQFF
TGTGCCAGCAGCCCTCGGACTAGCGGGAGGGCAAGGAATGAGCAGTTCTTC
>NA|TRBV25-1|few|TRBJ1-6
CASSGREGFNSPLHF
TGTGCCAGCAGTGGAAGGGAGGGTTTTAATTCACCCCTCCACTTT
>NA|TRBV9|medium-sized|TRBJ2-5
CASSDGQGGRETQYF
TGTGCCAGCAGCGACGGACAGGGAGGGCGAGAGACCCAGTACTTC
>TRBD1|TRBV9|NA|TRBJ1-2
CASSADRGHGYTF
TGTGCCAGCAGCGCGGACAGGGGGCACGGCTACACCTTC
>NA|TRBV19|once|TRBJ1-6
CASSWGSSYNSPLHF
TGTGCCAGTAGTTGGGGGAGCTCCTATAATTCACCCCTCCACTTT
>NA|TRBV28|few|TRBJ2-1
CASSLRTAYNEQFF
TGTGCCAGCAGTCTAAGGACAGCCTACAATGAGCAGTTCTTC
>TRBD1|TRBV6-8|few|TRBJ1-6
CASSYGTGDSPLHF
TGTGCCAGCAGTTACGGGACAGGTGATTCACCCCTCCACTTT
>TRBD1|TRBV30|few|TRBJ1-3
CAWRAGGAGGNTIYF
TGTGCCTGGAGAGCAGGGGGCGCGGGAGGAAACACCATATATTTT
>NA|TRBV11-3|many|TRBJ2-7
CASSLSAGANEQYF
TGTGCCAGCAGCTTGTCGGCAGGGGCTAACGAGCAGTACTTC
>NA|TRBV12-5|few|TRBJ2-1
CASTESRAGVNHEQFF
TGTGCCAGCACCGAGTCTCGGGCAGGGGTCAACCATGAGCAGTTCTTC
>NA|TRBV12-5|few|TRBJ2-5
CASNPPTVPRETQYF
TGTGCCAGCAATCCCCCCACGGTACCGCGGGAGACCCAGTACTTC
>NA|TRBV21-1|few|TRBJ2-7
CASGRGPSSYEQYF
TGTGCCAGCGGTCGGGGTCCTTCCTCCTACGAGCAGTACTTC
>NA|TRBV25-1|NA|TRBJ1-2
CASSGGGAGYTF
TGTGCCAGCAGTGGGGGGGGCGCTGGCTACACCTTC